Below, one T cell receptor beta chain is given with its context. Its binding antigen is unknown. No base quality values were provided; no much bigger clone lies one nucleotide off. Explained via the paper, the time point label denotes: week 23, last vaccination. Every vaccine dose consisted of 300 ug of a 20-mer mutant IDH1 peptide in Montanide, administered subcutaneously together with topical imiquimod. The donors had newly diagnosed IDH1-mutant astrocytomas of WHO grade 3 or 4 that showed loss of nuclear ATRX. The samples were drawn from NOA16, a multicentre, single-arm, open-label phase I trial in Germany that tested a mutant IDH1 peptide vaccine in humans for the first time. The DNeasy Blood and Tissue Kit was used to extract genomic DNA from EDTA blood for TCRB sequencing. Deletion took 2 bases off V and 0 bases off J, with a span of 8 bases between the germline ends. The CDR3 goes from the cysteine to the phenylalanine over 15 residues. Only CDR3 DNA is held: 45 bases, read in frame from base 1. CDR1 is given as SGHVS and CDR2 as FQNEAQ, both from the germline V gene.

The sample is drawn from a study of a mutant IDH1 vaccine in newly diagnosed glioma (TCRdb year 2021). As for the study more broadly: Across visits V03 through V10, patients got a total of eight vaccinations, given in weeks 1, 3, 5, 7, 11, 15, 19 and 23. Vaccination began 4-6 weeks after radiotherapy alone, or alongside temozolomide cycles in the chemotherapy-containing groups. The approximately 30 treated patients were roughly 62% male and about 38% female, with a mean age of 40.4 years. Before enrollment, most patients had been given radiochemotherapy with temozolomide as standard therapy, while the rest had received either radiotherapy alone or temozolomide alone. Six visits were used for peripheral blood collection: V03 (baseline), V05, V07, V10, V12 and V13. For exploratory analyses, about two dozen treated patients had longitudinal TCRB deep sequencing done wherever samples were available.

Results and caveats for the whole study, not just this receptor: Pseudoprogression seemed to be unrelated to changes in the top peripheral T cell clonotypes found by TCRB sequencing. Vaccine-induced immune responses across multiple MHC alleles were detected in about 92% of patients. According to the authors, sample limitations meant that analyses of patient blood samples could not be reproduced. PBMC samples for TCRB deep sequencing were selected based on availability.

Libraries were made using the immunoSEQ multiplex PCR assay. The hsTCRB Kit was used according to the manufacturer's protocol to amplify rearranged TCR beta chain sequences. TCRB libraries were sequenced on an Illumina MiSeq. The published analysis was carried out like this. The kit vendor's proprietary platform handled demultiplexing, trimming and gene mapping. TCRdb mirrors the immuneACCESS table, restricted to in-frame sequences. Some clones are absent from its copies; in checked studies, under half trace to an unresolved V gene, and the reason for the others is unknown. The V and J calls and the clone size are those of that table, but D and trimming were determined from the DNA. Within this sample are under 85,000 clones, with more than 70% of them counted one time only. The top ten clones comprise roughly 0.78% of the sample.

The chain couples TRBV7-8 to TRBJ2-1; the D gene assignment is ambiguous. The sequences come from PBMCs, collected from a glioma patient whose treatment included an IDH1 peptide vaccine. The sequence came from a woman in her fifties or sixties with glioma. The CDR3 protein: CASSLLVSSYNEQFF. The nucleotide sequence is given as TGTGCCAGCAGCTTACTCGTCAGCTCCTACAATGAGCAGTTCTTC.